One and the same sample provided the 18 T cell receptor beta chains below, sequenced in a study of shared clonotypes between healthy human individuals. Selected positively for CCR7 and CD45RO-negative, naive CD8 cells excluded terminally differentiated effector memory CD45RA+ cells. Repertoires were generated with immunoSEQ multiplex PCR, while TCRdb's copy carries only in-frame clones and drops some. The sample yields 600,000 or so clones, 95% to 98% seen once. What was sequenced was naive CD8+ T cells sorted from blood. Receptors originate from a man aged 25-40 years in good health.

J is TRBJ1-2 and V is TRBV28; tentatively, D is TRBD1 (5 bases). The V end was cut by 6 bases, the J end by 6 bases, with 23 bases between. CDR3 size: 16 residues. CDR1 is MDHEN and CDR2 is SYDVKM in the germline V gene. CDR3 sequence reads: CASRLDATGLFDGYTF. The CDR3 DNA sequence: TGTGCCAGCAGATTGGACGCAACAGGTCTATTCGATGGCTACACCTTC.

CDR3 region: CASSQEAYYEQYF. The CDR3 DNA sequence: TGCGCCAGCAGCCAAGAAGCGTACTACGAGCAGTACTTC. This chain joins TRBV4-1 and TRBJ2-7; D is ambiguous. The germline V and J ends were trimmed by 0 bases and 3 bases, with 6 bases remaining between them. Germline CDR1 MGHRA, CDR2 YSYEKL. The CDR3 consists of 13 residues.

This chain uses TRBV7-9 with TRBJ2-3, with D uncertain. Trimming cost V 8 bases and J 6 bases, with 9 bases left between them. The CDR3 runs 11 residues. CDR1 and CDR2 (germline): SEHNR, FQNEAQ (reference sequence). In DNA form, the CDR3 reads TGTGCCAGCGTCTTGGGGGATACGCAGTATTTT. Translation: CASVLGDTQYF.

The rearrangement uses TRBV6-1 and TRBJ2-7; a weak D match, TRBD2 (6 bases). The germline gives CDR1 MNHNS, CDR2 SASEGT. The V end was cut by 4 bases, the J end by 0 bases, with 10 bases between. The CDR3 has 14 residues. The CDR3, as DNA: TGTGCCAGCAGTGGGGGGACTGCCTCCTACGAGCAGTACTTC. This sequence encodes CASSGGTASYEQYF.

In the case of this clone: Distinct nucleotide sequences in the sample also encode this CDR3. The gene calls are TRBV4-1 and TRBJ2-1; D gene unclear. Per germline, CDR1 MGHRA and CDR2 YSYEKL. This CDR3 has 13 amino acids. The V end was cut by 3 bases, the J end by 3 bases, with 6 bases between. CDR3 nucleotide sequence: TGCGCCAGCAGCCAGGGTAGCTACAATGAGCAGTTCTTC. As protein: CASSQGSYNEQFF.

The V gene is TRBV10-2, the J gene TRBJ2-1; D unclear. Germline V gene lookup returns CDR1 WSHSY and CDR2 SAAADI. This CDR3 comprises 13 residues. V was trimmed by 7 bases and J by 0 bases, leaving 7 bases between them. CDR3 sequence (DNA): TGCGCCAGCACTTGGAACTCCTACAATGAGCAGTTCTTC. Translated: CASTWNSYNEQFF.

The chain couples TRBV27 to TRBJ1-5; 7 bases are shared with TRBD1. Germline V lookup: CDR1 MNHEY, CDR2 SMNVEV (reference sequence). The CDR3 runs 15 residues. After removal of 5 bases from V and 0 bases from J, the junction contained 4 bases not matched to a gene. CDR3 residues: CASSPGQFSNQPQHF. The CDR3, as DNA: TGTGCCAGCAGTCCGGGACAGTTTAGCAATCAGCCCCAGCATTTT.

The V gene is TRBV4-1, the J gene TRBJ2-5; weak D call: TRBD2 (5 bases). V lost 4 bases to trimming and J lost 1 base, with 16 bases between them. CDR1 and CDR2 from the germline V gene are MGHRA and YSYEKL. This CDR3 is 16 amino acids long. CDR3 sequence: CASSPEAGTFQETQYF. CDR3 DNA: TGCGCCAGCAGCCCGGAGGCGGGCACTTTCCAAGAGACCCAGTACTTC.

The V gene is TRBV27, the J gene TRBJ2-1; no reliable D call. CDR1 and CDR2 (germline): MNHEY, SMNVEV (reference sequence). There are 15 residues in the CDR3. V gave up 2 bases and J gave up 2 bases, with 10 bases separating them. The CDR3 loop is CASSLEDPAYNEQFF. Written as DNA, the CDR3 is TGTGCCAGCAGTTTAGAGGACCCAGCCTACAATGAGCAGTTCTTC.

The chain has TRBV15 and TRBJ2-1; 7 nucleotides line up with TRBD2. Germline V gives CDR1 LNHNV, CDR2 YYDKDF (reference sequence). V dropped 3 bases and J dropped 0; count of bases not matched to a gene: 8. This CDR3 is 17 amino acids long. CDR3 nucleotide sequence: TGTGCCACCAGCAGTACCGGGACTACCCTCTCCTACAATGAGCAGTTCTTC. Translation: CATSSTGTTLSYNEQFF.

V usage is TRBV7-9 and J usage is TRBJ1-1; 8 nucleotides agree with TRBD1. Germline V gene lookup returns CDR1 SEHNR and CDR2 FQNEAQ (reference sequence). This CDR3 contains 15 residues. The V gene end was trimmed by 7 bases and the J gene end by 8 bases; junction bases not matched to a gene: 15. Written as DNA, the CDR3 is TGTGCCAGCACCCCGCCGACAGGGGCCGTGACCGAAGCTTTCTTT. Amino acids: CASTPPTGAVTEAFF.

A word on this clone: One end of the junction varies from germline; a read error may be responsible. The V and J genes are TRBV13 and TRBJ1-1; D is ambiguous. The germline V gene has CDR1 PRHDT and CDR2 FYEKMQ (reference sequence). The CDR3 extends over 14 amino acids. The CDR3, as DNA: TGTGCCAGCAGCTTAGAGGGCAGACCCCCTGAGGCTTTCTTT. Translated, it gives CASSLEGRPPEAFF.

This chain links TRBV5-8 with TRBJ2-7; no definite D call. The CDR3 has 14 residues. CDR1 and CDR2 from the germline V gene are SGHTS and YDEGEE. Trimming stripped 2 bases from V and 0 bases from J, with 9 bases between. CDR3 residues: CASSLGGPSYEQYF. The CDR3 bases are TGTGCCAGCAGCTTAGGCGGCCCCTCCTACGAGCAGTACTTC.

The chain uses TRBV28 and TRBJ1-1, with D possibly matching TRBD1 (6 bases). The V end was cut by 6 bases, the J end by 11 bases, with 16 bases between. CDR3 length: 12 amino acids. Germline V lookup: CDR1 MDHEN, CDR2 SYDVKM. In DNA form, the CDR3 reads TGTGCCAGCAGCCCTTTCACAGGGTTTGCTTTCTTT. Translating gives CASSPFTGFAFF.

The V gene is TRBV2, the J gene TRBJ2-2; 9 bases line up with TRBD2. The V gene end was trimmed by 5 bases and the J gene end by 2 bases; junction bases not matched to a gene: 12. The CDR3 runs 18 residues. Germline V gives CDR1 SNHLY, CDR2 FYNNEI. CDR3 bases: TGTGCCAGCAGTTCGGTAAAAGCGGGAGGCCCTAACACCGGGGAGCTGTTTTTT. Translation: CASSSVKAGGPNTGELFF.

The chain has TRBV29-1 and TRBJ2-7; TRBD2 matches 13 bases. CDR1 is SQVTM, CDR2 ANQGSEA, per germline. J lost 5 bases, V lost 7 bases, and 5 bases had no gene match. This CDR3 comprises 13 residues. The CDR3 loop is CSGQLAGGDEQYF. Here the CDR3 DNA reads TGCAGCGGGCAACTAGCGGGGGGGGACGAGCAGTACTTC.

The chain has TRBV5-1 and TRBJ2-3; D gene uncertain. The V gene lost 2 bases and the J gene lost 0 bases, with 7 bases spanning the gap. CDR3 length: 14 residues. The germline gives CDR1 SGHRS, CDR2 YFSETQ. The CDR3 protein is CASSFLPSTDTQYF. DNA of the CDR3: TGCGCCAGCAGCTTTTTGCCAAGCACAGATACGCAGTATTTT.

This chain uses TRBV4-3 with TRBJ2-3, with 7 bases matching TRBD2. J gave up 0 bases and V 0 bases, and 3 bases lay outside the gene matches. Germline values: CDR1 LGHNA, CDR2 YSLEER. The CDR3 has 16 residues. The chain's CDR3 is CASSQDTGRSTDTQYF. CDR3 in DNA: TGCGCCAGCAGCCAAGATACCGGGAGGAGCACAGATACGCAGTATTTT.